This T cell receptor (beta chain) was profiled in a study of control samples from healthy donors and cancer patients. This CDR3 region has 16 residues. The ends lost 3 bases at V and 2 bases at J; junction bases unmatched: 2. The germline V gene has CDR1 KGHDR and CDR2 SFDVKD. TCRdb keeps only in-frame clones here, not all; method: immunoSEQ multiplex PCR. The sample includes roughly 55,000 clones, approximately 86% of them seen just once. Sample: blood. The receptor comes from a man aged 50-59 years in good health. The V gene is TRBV24-1, the J gene TRBJ2-1; 11 positions agree with TRBD2. Here the CDR3 reads CATSDGLAGTYNEQFF. CDR3 DNA: TGTGCCACCAGTGATGGACTAGCGGGTACCTACAATGAGCAGTTCTTC.